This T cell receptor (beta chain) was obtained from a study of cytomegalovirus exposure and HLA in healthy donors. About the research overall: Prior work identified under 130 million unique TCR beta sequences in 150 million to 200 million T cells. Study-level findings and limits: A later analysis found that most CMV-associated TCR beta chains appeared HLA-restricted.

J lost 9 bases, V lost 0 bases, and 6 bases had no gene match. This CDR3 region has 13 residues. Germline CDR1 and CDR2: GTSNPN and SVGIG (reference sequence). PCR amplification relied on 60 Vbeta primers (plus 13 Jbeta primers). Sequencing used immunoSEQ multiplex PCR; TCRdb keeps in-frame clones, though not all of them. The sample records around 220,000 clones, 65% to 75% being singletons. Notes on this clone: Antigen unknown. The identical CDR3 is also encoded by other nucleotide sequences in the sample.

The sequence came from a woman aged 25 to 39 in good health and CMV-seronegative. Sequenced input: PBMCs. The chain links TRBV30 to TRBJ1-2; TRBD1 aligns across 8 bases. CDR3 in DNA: TGTGCCTGGAGTGTAGGACAGGGAGGGAGCTACACCTTC. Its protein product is CAWSVGQGGSYTF.